This T cell receptor beta chain comes out of a study of T cells after yellow fever vaccination. Study results and caveats: The booster response re-showed most primary clones: approximately 95% CD4, about 89% CD8.

This clonotype was picked up many times. Its antigen remains unknown. Synthesis of TCR cDNA relied on 5'RACE template switching, which attached a universal primer site and UMIs. In TCRdb, the 5' RACE reads were re-called with MiXCR into one record per CDR3 protein. The sample holds about 320,000 distinct CDR3 sequences, about 11% seen once. CDR1 DFQATT and CDR2 SNEGSKA come from the germline V gene (reference sequence). Trimming at V came to 4 bases and at J to 5 bases, leaving 6 bases not matched to a gene. The CDR3 extends over 13 amino acids. The rearrangement joins TRBV20-1 to TRBJ1-1; 8 bases agree with TRBD1. This specimen was CD4+ T cells sorted from PBMCs, taken 45 days after the yellow fever booster vaccination. The source of this sequence is a man younger than 30 who received the YFV17D yellow fever vaccine. CDR3 DNA: TGCAGTGCTACCCAGGGGGCAGAAACTGAAGCTTTCTTT. Protein product: CSATQGAETEAFF.